This T cell receptor (beta chain) was obtained from a study of blood T cell repertoires in COVID-19. Study-wide context: Some COVID-19 samples were acute and others convalescent; all came from the United States, Italy and Spain. Sources were T cells, B-cell-depleted T cells, or PBMCs; the material itself was cDNA or gDNA.

As for this clone: Other DNA sequences from this sample encode an identical CDR3 as well.

V was pared by 1 base and J by 8 bases, with 11 bases between. This CDR3 region has 14 residues. Germline assignment: CDR1 LNHNV and CDR2 YYDKDF (reference sequence). Source study methods: Cell counts per sample came from amplifying reference gene primers. Profiling relied on immunoSEQ multiplex PCR, and the TCRdb table lists in-frame clones only, not all of them. D and trimming were read from the DNA, whereas the V and J calls and clone size are those reported in that table. The data show 210,000 or so clones, approximately 79% seen once. The sequenced sample was peripheral blood. This sequence originates from a human donor in a cohort sampled during active COVID-19. The V gene is TRBV15, the J gene TRBJ1-4, with D possibly being TRBD1 (6 bases). DNA for the CDR3: TGTGCCACCAGCAGAGGGGGGGGCGGGGAAAAACTGTTTTTT. Residues: CATSRGGGGEKLFF.